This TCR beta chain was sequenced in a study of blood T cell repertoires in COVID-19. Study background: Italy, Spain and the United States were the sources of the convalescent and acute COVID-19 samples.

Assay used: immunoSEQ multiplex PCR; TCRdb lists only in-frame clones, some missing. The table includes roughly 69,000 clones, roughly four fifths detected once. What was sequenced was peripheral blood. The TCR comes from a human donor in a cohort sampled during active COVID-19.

CDR3 protein: CASSPEGTAYEQYF. The DNA for the CDR3 is TGCGCCAGCAGCCCGGAGGGGACAGCGTACGAGCAGTACTTC. The chain uses TRBV5-1 and TRBJ2-7; D might be TRBD1 (7 bases). CDR3 length: 14 residues. CDR1 is SGHRS, CDR2 YFSETQ, per germline. Trimming pared 4 bases from V and 4 bases from J, leaving 15 bases between.